This TCR beta chain was recorded in a study of OX40 agonist ivuxolimab in advanced cancers. Study-level background: Ivuxolimab, which is an agonistic anti-OX40 (CD134) antibody, was administered to the patients. The dose-escalation cohort had hepatocellular carcinoma, melanoma, renal cell or head and neck cancer. Patients achieving partial responses numbered three: one hepatocellular carcinoma case and two cutaneous melanoma cases.

Study-wide results and caveats: Among T cells, CD8+ cells averaged more expanded clones than CD4+ cells.

Germline V gene data show CDR1 as SEHNR and CDR2 as FQNEAQ (reference sequence). The ends were cut back, 6 bases at V and 2 bases at J, with 20 bases in the middle. This CDR3 has 16 residues. This clone is medium-sized (0.01 to 0.1%) in the sample. The antigen is not known. Produced via immunoSEQ multiplex PCR; TCRdb's table is partial and in-frame only. This repertoire shows fewer than 85,000 clones, approximately 90% found once; its top ten account for approximately 11%. The receptor's source is an adult with an advanced solid tumor such as melanoma, head and neck, liver or kidney cancer. The chain has TRBV7-9 and TRBJ2-7; D perhaps matches TRBD2 (6 bases). Sequences were derived from CD4+ or CD8+ T cells sorted from blood, sampled in a trial of the OX40 agonist ivuxolimab. The CDR3 loop is CASSPPVRRGAYEQYF. The CDR3 DNA follows: TGTGCCAGCAGTCCCCCGGTCAGGAGGGGAGCCTACGAGCAGTACTTC.